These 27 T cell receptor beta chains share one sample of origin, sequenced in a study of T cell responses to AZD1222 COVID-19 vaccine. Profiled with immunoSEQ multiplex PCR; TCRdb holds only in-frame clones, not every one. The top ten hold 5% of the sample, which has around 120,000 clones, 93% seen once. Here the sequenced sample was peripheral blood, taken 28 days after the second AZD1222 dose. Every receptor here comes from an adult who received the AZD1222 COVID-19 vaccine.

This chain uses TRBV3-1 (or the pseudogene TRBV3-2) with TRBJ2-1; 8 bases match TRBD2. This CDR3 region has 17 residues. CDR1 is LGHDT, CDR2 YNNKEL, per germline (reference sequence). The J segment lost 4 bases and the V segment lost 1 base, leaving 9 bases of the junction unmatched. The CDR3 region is CASSQGKRGTVYNEQFF. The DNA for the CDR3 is TGTGCCAGCAGCCAAGGGAAGCGGGGGACCGTTTACAATGAGCAGTTCTTC.

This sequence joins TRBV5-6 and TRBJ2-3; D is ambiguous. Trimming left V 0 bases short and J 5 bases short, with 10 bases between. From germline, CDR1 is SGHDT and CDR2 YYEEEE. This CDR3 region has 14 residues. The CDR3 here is CASSLDPRGDTQYF. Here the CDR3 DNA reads TGTGCCAGCAGCTTGGACCCTCGAGGAGATACGCAGTATTTT.

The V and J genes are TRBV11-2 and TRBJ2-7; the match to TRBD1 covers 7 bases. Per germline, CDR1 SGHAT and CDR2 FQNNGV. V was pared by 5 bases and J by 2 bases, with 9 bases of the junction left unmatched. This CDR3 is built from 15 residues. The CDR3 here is CASSQGDSPTYEQYF. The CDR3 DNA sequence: TGTGCCAGCAGCCAGGGGGACAGCCCGACCTACGAGCAGTACTTC.

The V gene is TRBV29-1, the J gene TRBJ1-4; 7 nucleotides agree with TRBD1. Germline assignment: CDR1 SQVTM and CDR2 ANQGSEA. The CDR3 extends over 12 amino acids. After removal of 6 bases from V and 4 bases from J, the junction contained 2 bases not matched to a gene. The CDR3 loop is CSVGQINEKLFF. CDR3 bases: TGCAGCGTGGGACAGATTAATGAAAAACTGTTTTTT.

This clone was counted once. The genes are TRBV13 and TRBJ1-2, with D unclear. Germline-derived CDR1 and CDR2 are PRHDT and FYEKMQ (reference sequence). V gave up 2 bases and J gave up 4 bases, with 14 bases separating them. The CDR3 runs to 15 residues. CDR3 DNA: TGTGCCAGCAGCTTACCCCAATTCGAGACCTATGGCTACACCTTC. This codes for CASSLPQFETYGYTF.

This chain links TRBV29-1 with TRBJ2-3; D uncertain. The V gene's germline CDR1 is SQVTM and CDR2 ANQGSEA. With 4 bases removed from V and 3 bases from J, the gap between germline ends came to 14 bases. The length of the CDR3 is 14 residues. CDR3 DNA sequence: TGCAGCGTTGTCCCCTCAGAGTGGACAGATACGCAGTATTTT. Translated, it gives CSVVPSEWTDTQYF.

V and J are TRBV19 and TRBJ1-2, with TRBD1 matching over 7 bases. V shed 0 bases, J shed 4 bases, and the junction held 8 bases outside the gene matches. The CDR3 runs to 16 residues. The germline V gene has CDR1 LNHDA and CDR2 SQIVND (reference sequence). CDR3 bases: TGTGCCAGTAGTATAGATGGAGGGACAGTCCTCTATGGCTACACCTTC. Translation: CASSIDGGTVLYGYTF. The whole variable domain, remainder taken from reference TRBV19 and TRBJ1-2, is DGGITQSPKYLFRKEGQNVTLSCEQNLNHDAMYWYRQDPGQGLRLIYYSQIVNDFQKGDIAEGYSVSREKKESFPLTVTSAQKNPTAFYLCASSIDGGTVLYGYTFGSGTRLTVV.

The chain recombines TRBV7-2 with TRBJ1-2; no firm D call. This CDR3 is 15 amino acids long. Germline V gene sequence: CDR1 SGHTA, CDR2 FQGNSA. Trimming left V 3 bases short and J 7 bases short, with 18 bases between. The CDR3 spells CASSFNRPPISGYTF. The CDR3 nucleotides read TGTGCCAGCAGCTTTAACCGGCCCCCTATCAGTGGCTACACCTTC.

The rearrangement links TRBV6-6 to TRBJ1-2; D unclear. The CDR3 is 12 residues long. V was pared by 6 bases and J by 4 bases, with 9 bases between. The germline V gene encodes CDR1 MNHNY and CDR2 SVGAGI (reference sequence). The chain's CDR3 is CASRIQAYGYTF. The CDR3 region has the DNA TGTGCCAGCAGAATACAAGCCTATGGCTACACCTTC.

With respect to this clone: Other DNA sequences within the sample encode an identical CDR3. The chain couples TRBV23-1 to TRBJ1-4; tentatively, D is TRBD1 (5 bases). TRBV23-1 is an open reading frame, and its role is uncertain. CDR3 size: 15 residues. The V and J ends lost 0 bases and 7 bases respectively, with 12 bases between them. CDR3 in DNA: TGCGCCAGCAGTCAATCGCGAGGGGTTGGTGAAAAACTGTTTTTT. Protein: CASSQSRGVGEKLFF.

Here the CDR3 DNA reads TGTGCCAGCAGTGAAAACAGCTATGGCTACACCTTC. The encoded protein is CASSENSYGYTF. The V and J genes are TRBV6-1 and TRBJ1-2; D gene unclear. CDR3 size: 12 residues. Trimming removed 2 bases from V and 4 bases from J, with 5 bases in between. Germline V gene lookup returns CDR1 MNHNS and CDR2 SASEGT.

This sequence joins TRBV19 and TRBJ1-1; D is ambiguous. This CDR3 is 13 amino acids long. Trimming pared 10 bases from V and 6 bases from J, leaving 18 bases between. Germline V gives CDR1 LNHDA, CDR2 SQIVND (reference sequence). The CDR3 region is CATSPGSGAEAFF. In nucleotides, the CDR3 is TGTGCCACCTCCCCGGGGAGTGGCGCTGAAGCTTTCTTT.

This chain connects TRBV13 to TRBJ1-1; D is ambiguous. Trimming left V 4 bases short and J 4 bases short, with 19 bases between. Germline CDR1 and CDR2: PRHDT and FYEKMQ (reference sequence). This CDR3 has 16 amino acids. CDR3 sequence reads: CASSSLEMPAGTEAFF. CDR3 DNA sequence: TGTGCCAGCAGCTCCCTTGAAATGCCAGCGGGCACTGAAGCTTTCTTT.

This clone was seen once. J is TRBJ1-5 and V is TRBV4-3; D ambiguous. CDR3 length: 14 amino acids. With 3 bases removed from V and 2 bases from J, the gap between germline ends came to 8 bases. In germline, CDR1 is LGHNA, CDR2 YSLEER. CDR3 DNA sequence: TGCGCCAGCAGCCACAGACATGGCAATCAGCCCCAGCATTTT. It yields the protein CASSHRHGNQPQHF.

This chain's CDR3 is CASSELAPRSSYNEQFF. CDR3 sequence (DNA): TGTGCCAGCAGTGAGCTAGCGCCTCGGAGCTCCTACAATGAGCAGTTCTTC. The rearrangement joins TRBV25-1 to TRBJ2-1; D is possibly TRBD2 (6 bases). The V gene's germline CDR1 is MGHDK and CDR2 SYGVNS. The CDR3 has 17 residues. V gave up 3 bases and J gave up 0 bases, with 15 bases separating them.

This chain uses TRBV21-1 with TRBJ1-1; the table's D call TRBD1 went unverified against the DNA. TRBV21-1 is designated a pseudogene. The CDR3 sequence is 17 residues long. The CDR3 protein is CASSKVLDKGPNTEAFF. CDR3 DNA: TGTGCCAGCAGCAAAGTCCTGGACAAGGGGCCTAACACTGAAGCTTTCTTT.

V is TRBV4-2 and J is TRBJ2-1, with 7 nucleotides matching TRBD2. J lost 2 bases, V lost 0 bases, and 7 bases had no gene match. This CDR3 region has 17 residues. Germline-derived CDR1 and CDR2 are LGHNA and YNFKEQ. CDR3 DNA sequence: TGTGCCAGCAGCCAAGATCTCCGGACTAGGACCTACAATGAGCAGTTCTTC. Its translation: CASSQDLRTRTYNEQFF.

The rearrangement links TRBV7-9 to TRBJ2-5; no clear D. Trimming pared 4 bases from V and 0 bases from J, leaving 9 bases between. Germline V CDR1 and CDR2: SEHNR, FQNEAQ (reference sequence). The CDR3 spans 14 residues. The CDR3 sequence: CASSSGEDQETQYF. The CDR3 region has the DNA TGTGCCAGCAGCTCCGGAGAGGACCAAGAGACCCAGTACTTC. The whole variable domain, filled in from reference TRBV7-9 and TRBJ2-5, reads DTGVSQNPRHKITKRGQNVTFRCDPISEHNRLYWYRQTLGQGPEFLTYFQNEAQLEKSRLLSDRFSAERPKGSFSTLEIQRTEQGDSAMYLCASSSGEDQETQYFGPGTRLLVL.

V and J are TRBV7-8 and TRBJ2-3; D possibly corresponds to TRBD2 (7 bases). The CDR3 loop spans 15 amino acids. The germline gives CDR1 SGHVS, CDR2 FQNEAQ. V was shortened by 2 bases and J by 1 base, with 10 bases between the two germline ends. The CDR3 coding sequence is TGTGCCAGCAGCTTATTAGGGGGGGGCACAGATACGCAGTATTTT. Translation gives CASSLLGGGTDTQYF. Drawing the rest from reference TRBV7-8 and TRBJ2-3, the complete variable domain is GAGVSQSPRYKVAKRGQDVALRCDPISGHVSLFWYQQALGQGPEFLTYFQNEAQLDKSGLPSDRFFAERPEGSVSTLKIQRTQQEDSAVYLCASSLLGGGTDTQYFGPGTRLTVL.

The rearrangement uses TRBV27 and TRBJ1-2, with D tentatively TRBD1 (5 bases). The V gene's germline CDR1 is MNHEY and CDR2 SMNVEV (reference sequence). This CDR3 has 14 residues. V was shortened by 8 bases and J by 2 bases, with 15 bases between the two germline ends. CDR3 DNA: TGTGCCAGCTCTTATCGCAGGGAGAACTATGGCTACACCTTC. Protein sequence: CASSYRRENYGYTF.

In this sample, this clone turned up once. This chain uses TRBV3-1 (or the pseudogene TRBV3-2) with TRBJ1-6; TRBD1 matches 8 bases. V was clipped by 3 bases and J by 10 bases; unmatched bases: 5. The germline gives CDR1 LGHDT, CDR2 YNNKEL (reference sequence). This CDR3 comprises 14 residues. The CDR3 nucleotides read TGTGCCAGCAGCCACAGGGGGCTGGGATCACCCCTCCACTTT. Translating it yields CASSHRGLGSPLHF.

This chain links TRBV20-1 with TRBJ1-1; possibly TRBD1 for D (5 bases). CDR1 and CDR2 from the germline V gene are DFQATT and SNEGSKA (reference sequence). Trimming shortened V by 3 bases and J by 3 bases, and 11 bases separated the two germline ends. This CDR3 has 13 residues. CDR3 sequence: CSASRGDDTEAFF. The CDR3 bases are TGCAGTGCTAGTCGGGGGGACGACACTGAAGCTTTCTTT.

CDR3 sequence: CASSGSTGPSYEQYF. CDR3 bases: TGTGCCAGTAGTGGGTCGACAGGGCCGTCCTACGAGCAGTACTTC. This chain links TRBV19 with TRBJ2-7; 7 nucleotides agree with TRBD1. Germline assignment: CDR1 LNHDA and CDR2 SQIVND (reference sequence). The junction had 8 bases not matched to a gene; V was cut back by 5 bases and J by 1 base. The CDR3 is 15 residues long.

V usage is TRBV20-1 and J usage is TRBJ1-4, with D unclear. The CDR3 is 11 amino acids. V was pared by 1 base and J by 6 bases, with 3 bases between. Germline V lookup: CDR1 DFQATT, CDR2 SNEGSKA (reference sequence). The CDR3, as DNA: TGCAGTGCTAGAGCGGATGAAAAACTGTTTTTT. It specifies CSARADEKLFF.

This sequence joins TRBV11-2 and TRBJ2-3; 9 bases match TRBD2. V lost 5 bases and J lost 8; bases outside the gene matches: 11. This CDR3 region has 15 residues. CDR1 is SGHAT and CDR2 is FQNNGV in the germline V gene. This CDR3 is CASSAKLAGGGTQYF. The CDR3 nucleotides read TGTGCCAGCAGCGCCAAACTAGCGGGTGGGGGTACGCAGTATTTT. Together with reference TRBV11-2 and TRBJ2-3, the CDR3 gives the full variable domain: EAGVAQSPRYKIIEKRQSVAFWCNPISGHATLYWYQQILGQGPKLLIQFQNNGVVDDSQLPKDRFSAERLKGVDSTLKIQPAKLEDSAVYLCASSAKLAGGGTQYFGPGTRLTVL.

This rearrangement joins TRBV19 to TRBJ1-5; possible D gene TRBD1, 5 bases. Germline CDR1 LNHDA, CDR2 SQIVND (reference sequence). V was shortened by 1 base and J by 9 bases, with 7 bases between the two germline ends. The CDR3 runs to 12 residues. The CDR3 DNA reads TGTGCCAGTAGTATAGTCGGGGGGCCCCAGCATTTT. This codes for CASSIVGGPQHF.

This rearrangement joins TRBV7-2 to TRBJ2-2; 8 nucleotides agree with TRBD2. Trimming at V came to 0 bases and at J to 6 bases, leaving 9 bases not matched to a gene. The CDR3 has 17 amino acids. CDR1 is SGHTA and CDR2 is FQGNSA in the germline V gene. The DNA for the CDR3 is TGTGCCAGCAGCTTAGCACTAGCGGCCCGAGGGGCCGGGGAGCTGTTTTTT. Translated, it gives CASSLALAARGAGELFF.